The 28 T cell receptor beta chains below all came from one sample that was sequenced in a study of cytomegalovirus exposure and HLA in healthy donors. This PCR relied on a set of 60 Vbeta primers and 13 Jbeta primers. Data came from immunoSEQ multiplex PCR; TCRdb stores just in-frame clones and leaves some out. The profile shows over 65,000 clones, over 70% of them singletons. The sample was PBMCs. These receptors were obtained from a man between 60 and 75 years old in good health and CMV-seropositive.

This clone has only a few counts. This sample includes further DNA sequences coding for the same CDR3. This chain links TRBV6-1 with TRBJ1-1, with 8 bases fitting TRBD1. The germline CDR1 and CDR2 sequences are MNHNS and SASEGT. There are 14 residues in the CDR3. V lost 1 base and J lost 3; bases outside the gene matches: 1. The CDR3 reads CASSEDRGDTEAFF. CDR3 coding DNA: TGTGCCAGCAGTGAAGACAGGGGGGACACTGAAGCTTTCTTT.

The rearrangement uses TRBV7-8 and TRBJ1-3, with D tentatively TRBD1 (5 bases). The CDR3 contains 16 residues. The V gene lost 6 bases and the J gene lost 0 bases, with 15 bases spanning the gap. Looked up from germline, CDR1 is SGHVS and CDR2 is FQNEAQ. CDR3 region: CASSRTGTSSGNTIYF. Written as DNA, the CDR3 is TGTGCCAGCAGTAGAACAGGAACTTCCTCTGGAAACACCATATATTTT.

The chain carries TRBV6-1 and TRBJ2-1; 7 bases line up with TRBD2. The V and J ends lost 2 bases and 7 bases, in that order; junction bases with no gene match: 11. The CDR3 is made up of 16 amino acids. Germline V CDR1 and CDR2: MNHNS, SASEGT. The chain's CDR3 is CASSEKLAVQGNEQFF. The DNA for the CDR3 is TGTGCCAGCAGTGAAAAGCTAGCGGTTCAAGGGAATGAGCAGTTCTTC.

V gene TRBV11-3 combines with J gene TRBJ2-1; possibly TRBD2 for D (5 bases). The CDR3 is made up of 15 amino acids. Germline CDR1 SGHNT, CDR2 YENEEA. Trimming pared 4 bases from V and 6 bases from J, leaving 16 bases between. CDR3 loop: CASSSGGPGSNEQFF. As DNA, the CDR3 is TGTGCCAGCAGCTCCGGAGGACCGGGATCCAATGAGCAGTTCTTC. Full variable domain (outside the CDR3, taken from reference TRBV11-3 and TRBJ2-1): EAGVVQSPRYKIIEKKQPVAFWCNPISGHNTLYWYLQNLGQGPELLIRYENEEAVDDSQLPKDRFSAERLKGVDSTLKIQPAELGDSAVYLCASSSGGPGSNEQFFGPGTRLTVL.

The CDR3 loop reads CASSEAGTGTSPLHF. CDR3 DNA: TGCGCCAGCAGTGAGGCTGGGACAGGCACTTCACCCCTCCACTTT. The rearrangement uses TRBV10-2 and TRBJ1-6; 8 bases align to TRBD1. Germline V lookup: CDR1 WSHSY, CDR2 SAAADI. The CDR3 covers 15 residues. Germline trimming cut 2 bases from V and 9 bases from J; bases unmatched to any gene: 6.

This clone was recorded only once. The CDR3 sequence: CASSSQGRSYEQYF. The CDR3 DNA is TGTGCCAGCAGCTCCCAGGGCAGGTCCTACGAGCAGTACTTC. The V gene is TRBV5-5, the J gene TRBJ2-7, with a tentative D call TRBD1 (5 bases). Trimming cost V 3 bases and J 1 base, with 11 bases left between them. CDR3 length equals 14 residues. Looked up from germline, CDR1 is SGHKS and CDR2 is YYEKEE (reference sequence).

A single count supports this clone. The chain has TRBV6-5 and TRBJ1-4, with TRBD1 matching over 7 bases. CDR1 and CDR2 (germline): MNHEY, SVGAGI. This CDR3 is built from 11 residues. V trimming: 6 bases; J trimming: 8 bases; junction bases outside the gene matches: 0. The DNA of the CDR3 is TGTGCCAGCAGAGGGGGCGAAAAACTGTTTTTT. It translates to CASRGGEKLFF.

In this sample, this clone turned up once. The J gene is TRBJ2-3, the V gene TRBV9; a weak D match, TRBD2 (6 bases). The CDR3 runs to 14 residues. The germline V and J ends were trimmed by 6 bases and 4 bases, with 15 bases remaining between them. Germline CDR1 is SGDLS and CDR2 is YYNGEE. The CDR3 DNA follows: TGTGCCAGCAACCGGGAGCCAGGACCAGATACGCAGTATTTT. Translated, it gives CASNREPGPDTQYF.

This clone was picked up a small number of times. The chain has TRBV5-1 and TRBJ2-5; 9 nucleotides line up with TRBD1. CDR1 SGHRS and CDR2 YFSETQ come from the germline V gene. Unmatched junction bases numbered 9, after V lost 4 bases and J lost 5 bases. The CDR3 sequence is 15 residues long. The CDR3 region is CASSRGQGGGETQYF. CDR3 bases: TGCGCCAGCAGCCGGGGACAGGGTGGCGGGGAGACCCAGTACTTC.

V is TRBV7-9 and J is TRBJ1-2, with D unresolved. Trimming removed 1 base at V and 4 bases at J, with 4 bases between. The V gene's germline CDR1 is SEHNR and CDR2 FQNEAQ (reference sequence). This CDR3 contains 12 residues. The DNA for the CDR3 is TGTGCCAGCAGCTTAGATAGCTATGGCTACACCTTC. Translating gives CASSLDSYGYTF. Full variable domain (missing parts from reference TRBV7-9 and TRBJ1-2): DTGVSQNPRHKITKRGQNVTFRCDPISEHNRLYWYRQTLGQGPEFLTYFQNEAQLEKSRLLSDRFSAERPKGSFSTLEIQRTEQGDSAMYLCASSLDSYGYTFGSGTRLTVV.

This rearrangement joins TRBV19 to TRBJ1-6; 9 bases are shared with TRBD1. V lost 5 bases to trimming and J lost 7 bases; unmatched junction nucleotides: 6. The CDR3 has 15 amino acids. Per germline, CDR1 LNHDA and CDR2 SQIVND (reference sequence). The CDR3, as DNA: TGTGCCAGTAGTGTGAACAGGGGGCGAAATTCACCCCTCCACTTT. Amino acid sequence: CASSVNRGRNSPLHF.

The V and J genes are TRBV27 and TRBJ2-2; a weak D match, TRBD2 (5 bases). V was clipped by 6 bases and J by 0 bases, with 8 bases between them. The CDR3 covers 14 residues. CDR1 is MNHEY, CDR2 SMNVEV, per germline (reference sequence). The CDR3 region is CASRRVPNTGELFF. CDR3 coding DNA: TGTGCCAGCAGGAGGGTCCCGAACACCGGGGAGCTGTTTTTT.

V is TRBV10-3 and J is TRBJ1-2, with 7 bases identical to TRBD1. With V trimmed by 4 bases and J by 3 bases, 5 bases remained unmatched. Germline-derived CDR1 and CDR2 are ENHRY and SYGVKD. This CDR3 contains 14 residues. The DNA of the CDR3 is TGTGCCATCAGTGTAAGAGGGGGCGACTATGGCTACACCTTC. Translating gives CAISVRGGDYGYTF.

This clone was found once. The chain employs TRBV11-2 and TRBJ1-2; 8 bases map to TRBD1. This CDR3 is 16 amino acids long. The germline V gene encodes CDR1 SGHAT and CDR2 FQNNGV. V trimming: 3 bases; J trimming: 8 bases; junction bases outside the gene matches: 14. CDR3 bases: TGTGCCAGCAGCTTGAGCGGACAGGGCTTGCCTCTCGGCTACACCTTC. It is translated as CASSLSGQGLPLGYTF.

J is TRBJ1-2 and V is TRBV10-3; TRBD1 agrees at 7 bases. CDR1 ENHRY and CDR2 SYGVKD come from the germline V gene. Germline trimming cut 4 bases from V and 6 bases from J; bases unmatched to any gene: 8. The CDR3 is 14 amino acids. The CDR3 spells CAISGGGGLDGYTF. The CDR3 nucleotides are TGTGCCATCAGTGGTGGAGGGGGCTTGGATGGCTACACCTTC.

This sequence joins TRBV5-5 and TRBJ2-2; D gene uncertain. The CDR3 loop spans 16 amino acids. Trimming took 4 bases from V and 5 from J, leaving 18 bases between them. Germline V gene data show CDR1 as SGHKS and CDR2 as YYEKEE (reference sequence). The CDR3 sequence is CASSPVRASLTGELFF. CDR3 coding DNA: TGTGCCAGCAGCCCGGTGAGAGCGTCTCTTACCGGGGAGCTGTTTTTT. Complete variable domain (other parts from reference TRBV5-5 and TRBJ2-2): DAGVTQSPTHLIKTRGQQVTLRCSPISGHKSVSWYQQVLGQGPQFIFQYYEKEERGRGNFPDRFSARQFPNYSSELNVNALLLGDSALYLCASSPVRASLTGELFFGEGSRLTVL.

Only one count was recorded for this clone. This chain connects TRBV6-5 to TRBJ1-1; D unresolved. In germline, CDR1 is MNHEY, CDR2 SVGAGI. This CDR3 has 15 residues. V was shortened by 0 bases and J by 1 base, with 9 bases between the two germline ends. The CDR3 loop is CASSYSRAGNTEAFF. The CDR3 coding sequence is TGTGCCAGCAGTTACTCGCGGGCTGGGAACACTGAAGCTTTCTTT.

This clone was counted a single time. The rearrangement links TRBV6-6 to TRBJ2-3; 8 bases fit TRBD1. Germline CDR1 reads MNHNY; CDR2 reads SVGAGI (reference sequence). The CDR3 covers 14 residues. V trimming: 4 bases; J trimming: 4 bases; junction bases outside the gene matches: 4. The DNA of the CDR3 is TGTGCCAGCAGTTCGTTCAGGGGGCCAGATACGCAGTATTTT. It yields the protein CASSSFRGPDTQYF.

The chain combines TRBV7-8 with TRBJ1-2, with a possible D match to TRBD1 (6 bases). Germline assignment: CDR1 SGHVS and CDR2 FQNEAQ. This CDR3 contains 17 residues. V was trimmed by 1 base and J by 4 bases, leaving 19 bases between them. In DNA, the CDR3 is TGTGCCAGCAGCTTAGAGGGGGGGCGGGAACTACCCTATGGCTACACCTTC. Protein sequence: CASSLEGGRELPYGYTF.

V is TRBV6-1 and J is TRBJ1-6, with D maybe TRBD1 (5 bases). Germline CDR1 and CDR2: MNHNS and SASEGT. The V and J ends lost 2 bases and 0 bases respectively, with 8 bases between them. The CDR3 runs to 16 residues. In nucleotides, the CDR3 is TGTGCCAGCAGTGAAAGACAGAGCTCCTATAATTCACCCCTCCACTTT. Residues: CASSERQSSYNSPLHF.

This clone was counted only a few times. This rearrangement joins TRBV7-9 to TRBJ2-2; TRBD1 matches at 11 bases. Germline V gives CDR1 SEHNR, CDR2 FQNEAQ (reference sequence). The CDR3 has 16 residues. Trimming took 3 bases from V and 4 from J; bases not matched to a gene: 4. CDR3 loop: CASSLRTGGSTGELFF. The CDR3 DNA is TGTGCCAGCAGCTTGAGGACAGGGGGCTCCACCGGGGAGCTGTTTTTT.

The gene calls are TRBV9 and TRBJ2-1, with a tentative D call TRBD2 (6 bases). Trimming stripped 3 bases from V and 1 base from J, with 11 bases between. The CDR3 has 15 amino acids. Germline V gene lookup returns CDR1 SGDLS and CDR2 YYNGEE. The CDR3 coding sequence is TGTGCCAGCAGCGATACCGGGACTTCCTACAATGAGCAGTTCTTC. It codes for CASSDTGTSYNEQFF.

The gene calls are TRBV7-9 and TRBJ1-4, with TRBD1 identical over 9 bases. The CDR3 has 16 amino acids. CDR1 and CDR2 from the germline V gene are SEHNR and FQNEAQ (reference sequence). V shed 6 bases, J shed 4 bases, and the junction held 9 bases outside the gene matches. In DNA, the CDR3 is TGTGCCAGCAGTTCAACCCACAGGGGGCTTAATGAAAAACTGTTTTTT. It encodes CASSSTHRGLNEKLFF.

The rearrangement uses TRBV2 and TRBJ2-1; 10 bases are shared with TRBD2. J lost 3 bases, V lost 3 bases, and 2 bases had no gene match. The germline V gene has CDR1 SNHLY and CDR2 FYNNEI. The CDR3 is 15 amino acids. CDR3 bases: TGTGCCAGCAGTGACGGACTAGCGGTCTACAATGAGCAGTTCTTC. This translates into CASSDGLAVYNEQFF.

This chain links TRBV5-5 with TRBJ2-3; TRBD1 matches 12 bases. CDR1 and CDR2 from the germline V gene are SGHKS and YYEKEE (reference sequence). The J segment lost 7 bases and the V segment lost 2 bases, leaving 5 bases of the junction unmatched. The CDR3 runs 15 residues. The CDR3 DNA reads TGTGCCAGCAGCTTACCGGGACAGGGGGCTTATACGCAGTATTTT. Translation gives CASSLPGQGAYTQYF.

The gene calls are TRBV11-3 and TRBJ2-7; 7 bases align to TRBD1. V shed 5 bases and J 2 bases; nucleotides not matched to a gene: 3. The CDR3 is 13 residues long. The germline V gene has CDR1 SGHNT and CDR2 YENEEA. CDR3 residues: CASSRTGAYEQYF. CDR3 sequence (DNA): TGTGCCAGCAGCAGAACAGGGGCCTACGAGCAGTACTTC.

The J gene is TRBJ1-2, the V gene TRBV10-2, with D tentatively TRBD1 (6 bases). Per the germline V gene, CDR1 is WSHSY and CDR2 is SAAADI. The germline V and J ends were trimmed by 3 bases and 3 bases, with 8 bases remaining between them. CDR3 length equals 13 residues. The CDR3 coding sequence is TGCGCCAGCAGTGACAGGGGAGACTATGGCTACACCTTC. Residues: CASSDRGDYGYTF.

The genes are TRBV7-6 and TRBJ1-1, with no clear D. This CDR3 spans 14 amino acids. V lost 1 base and J lost 2, with 8 bases in between. The germline CDR1 and CDR2 sequences are SGHVS and FNYEAQ. In nucleotides, the CDR3 is TGTGCCAGCAGCTTAGTTCGCGGAAACACTGAAGCTTTCTTT. It codes for CASSLVRGNTEAFF.